This is a list of T cell receptor beta chains from one sample in a study of a mutant IDH1 vaccine in newly diagnosed glioma. Sequencing was performed with immunoSEQ multiplex PCR; in TCRdb, only in-frame clones are kept and a portion is missing. Of more than 55,000 clones detected, about 84% appear once; the ten largest clones hold about 3.7%. These receptors are not linked to any known antigen. This specimen was PBMCs, taken from a glioma patient whose treatment included an IDH1 peptide vaccine. The source is a man in his thirties or forties with glioma. Each CDR3 is given with its conserved first and last residue. D genes are given only for firm matches. Clone size is stated in some rows and not others, as once, few, many or a class when expanded.

clone size,V gene,D gene,J gene,CDR3 DNA,CDR3 protein
.,TRBV5-1,.,TRBJ2-5,TGCGCCAGCAGCTTGCAAGGGGACCATAGTACCCAGTACTTC,CASSLQGDHSTQYF
.,TRBV29-1,.,TRBJ1-4,TGCAGCGTTGAGACGGAGAATGAAAAACTGTTTTTT,CSVETENEKLFF
.,TRBV7-2,TRBD1,TRBJ1-1,TGTGCCAGCAGCTTAGCGCGGGGACAGGGTATGGACACTGAAGCTTTCTTT,CASSLARGQGMDTEAFF
.,TRBV4-3,.,TRBJ2-7,TGCGCCAGCAGCCAAGATTTGGAAAGGGCCTACGAGCAGTACTTC,CASSQDLERAYEQYF
.,TRBV12-5,TRBD2,TRBJ2-1,TGTGCTAGTGGTTTGGCACTCATCCCGGGACTAGCGGGGGGGCTGGATGCCAATGAGCAGTTCTTC,CASGLALIPGLAGGLDANEQFF
.,TRBV21-1,.,TRBJ2-5,TGTGCCGCCTGGGGCCCAACGACCCAGTACTTC,CAAWGPTTQYF
.,TRBV28,TRBD1,TRBJ1-2,TGTGCCAGCAGGACAGGGGGATATGGCTACACCTTC,CASRTGGYGYTF
.,TRBV28,.,TRBJ1-6,TGTGCCAGCAGTTTACGGGGTAGGGATTCACCCCTCCACTTT,CASSLRGRDSPLHF
.,TRBV30,.,TRBJ1-2,TGTGCCTGGAATAGGTACAGGCCCGGCTACACCTTC,CAWNRYRPGYTF
.,TRBV4-2,TRBD1,TRBJ1-6,TGTGCCAGCAGCCGGGGACAGAATAATTCACCCCTCCACTTT,CASSRGQNNSPLHF
.,TRBV5-8,TRBD1,TRBJ2-1,TGTGCCAGCAGCCTAACCGGGACAGGGGGTTACAATGAGCAGTTCTTC,CASSLTGTGGYNEQFF
.,TRBV2,.,TRBJ1-1,TGCGCCAGCAGTCTCCCTTCCGGGACGGCGAACACTGAAGCTTTCTTT,CASSLPSGTANTEAFF
.,TRBV5-6,.,TRBJ2-7,TGTGCCAGCAGCTTCGGGGCCTACGAGCAGTACTTC,CASSFGAYEQYF
.,TRBV9,.,TRBJ1-4,TGTGCCAGCAGCCCCTACCCTGAAGCTAATGAAAAACTGTTTTTT,CASSPYPEANEKLFF
.,TRBV29-1,.,TRBJ1-4,TGCAGCGTGCGGGACGGAGGGAATGAAAAACTGTTTTTT,CSVRDGGNEKLFF
.,TRBV23-1,.,TRBJ1-2,TGCGCCAGCAGTCACCCCGCGGCTAACTATGGCTACACCTTC,CASSHPAANYGYTF
.,TRBV28,TRBD1,TRBJ1-1,TGTGCCAGCAGTCTCCCGGGACAGGGGAACACTGAAGCTTTCTTT,CASSLPGQGNTEAFF
.,TRBV5-4,.,TRBJ1-6,TGTGCCAGCAGCTCCGTCTCCTATAATTCACCCCTCCACTTT,CASSSVSYNSPLHF
.,TRBV19,.,TRBJ1-1,TGTGCCACTTCGCGAAAGAACACTGAAGCTTTCTTT,CATSRKNTEAFF
.,TRBV18,.,TRBJ2-7,TGTGCCAGCTCCCCAGAGGGCGACTCCTACGAGCAGTACTTC,CASSPEGDSYEQYF
few,TRBV2,.,TRBJ1-5,TGTGCCAGCACAGGACAAGTTAGCAATCAGCCCCAGCATTTT,CASTGQVSNQPQHF
.,TRBV18,.,TRBJ1-1,TGTGCCAGCTCACGAGAAACTCGGGACGGTGAAGCTTTCTTT,CASSRETRDGEAFF
.,TRBV11-2,.,TRBJ2-1,TGTGCCAGCAGCCTACTCCGGGAGCAGTTCTTC,CASSLLREQFF
.,TRBV11-2,.,TRBJ1-3,TGTGCCAGCAGCTTATCAGGTGGAGGAAACACCATATATTTT,CASSLSGGGNTIYF
.,TRBV7-6,.,TRBJ1-1,TGTGCCAGCAGCTTATCCGGGGGCAGCGGCACTGAAGCTTTCTTT,CASSLSGGSGTEAFF
.,TRBV7-6,.,TRBJ2-5,TGTGCCAGCAGCTTAAGGGGGGCCCCCGGGACCCAGTACTTC,CASSLRGAPGTQYF
few,TRBV5-1,TRBD2,TRBJ2-7,TGCGCCAGCAGCAAGGGACTAGCGTTTTCCTACGAGCAGTACTTC,CASSKGLAFSYEQYF
.,TRBV4-3,.,TRBJ1-5,TGCGCCAGCAGCCAAGATTTAAGGAGGCCCCAGCATTTT,CASSQDLRRPQHF
.,TRBV19,.,TRBJ2-6,TGTGCCAGTACCTCAAAAGGGTCTGGGGCCAACGTCCTGACTTTC,CASTSKGSGANVLTF
.,TRBV6-5,.,TRBJ2-7,TGTGCCAGCAGTTACAGAGTAGGGGGGTTCATCGAGCAGTACTTC,CASSYRVGGFIEQYF
.,TRBV9,TRBD1,TRBJ1-1,TGTGCCAGCAGCGTTAGACAGGGGACTGAAGCTTTCTTT,CASSVRQGTEAFF
.,TRBV6-5,.,TRBJ1-2,TGTGCCAGCAGACAGGACGGGACTGGTGGCTACACCTTC,CASRQDGTGGYTF
once,TRBV9,.,TRBJ2-5,TGTGCCAGCGGTCTGGACGGGCAAGAGACCCAGTACTTC,CASGLDGQETQYF
once,TRBV28,.,TRBJ1-1,TGTGCCAGCAGTTTGCAGGGATGGGGGAACACTGAAGCTTTCTTT,CASSLQGWGNTEAFF
.,TRBV10-3,.,TRBJ1-1,TGTGCCATCAGTGACCATTCGGACCCTGGGCGGACTGAAGCTTTCTTT,CAISDHSDPGRTEAFF
.,TRBV30,.,TRBJ2-1,TGTGCCTGGAGTGTGCGGGGTAGAGAGCAGTTCTTC,CAWSVRGREQFF
.,TRBV5-1,.,TRBJ2-5,TGCGCCAGCAGCAATCAGGGGAGAGAAGAGACCCAGTACTTC,CASSNQGREETQYF
.,TRBV7-3,.,TRBJ2-4,TGTGCCAGCAGCTCCTCTCCCGACGGCATTCAGTACTTC,CASSSSPDGIQYF
.,TRBV29-1,.,TRBJ2-3,TGCAGCGTTGAAGAGTTTGCTAGCACAGATACGCAGTATTTT,CSVEEFASTDTQYF
.,TRBV6-6,.,TRBJ1-2,TGTGCCAGCACTGACACGGCTAACTATGGCTACACCTTC,CASTDTANYGYTF
.,TRBV19,.,TRBJ2-1,TGTGCCAGTAGTATCTCTTACAATGAGCAGTTCTTC,CASSISYNEQFF
.,TRBV6-1,.,TRBJ1-2,TGTGCCAGCAGTGAAGGAGGTCCGCTCGGAGGCTACACCTTC,CASSEGGPLGGYTF
.,TRBV7-9,TRBD1,TRBJ2-2,TGTGCCAGCAGCAGCCGGGACAGGGCAGCCGGGGAGCTGTTTTTT,CASSSRDRAAGELFF
.,TRBV9,.,TRBJ2-7,TGTGCCAGCAGCCCCCAGTTGGCCCACGAGCAGTACTTC,CASSPQLAHEQYF